Listed here are 18 T cell receptor beta chains from one sample, sequenced in a study of blood T cell repertoires in COVID-19. TCRdb's copy holds only in-frame clones and misses some; the assay was immunoSEQ multiplex PCR. Of about 220,000 clones in the sample, approximately 82% were seen once. The sample consisted of peripheral blood. Receptors originate from a woman at least 80 years old with acute or convalescent COVID-19.

The chain couples TRBV2 to TRBJ2-3; TRBD2 aligns across 8 bases. CDR1 is SNHLY and CDR2 is FYNNEI in the germline V gene. The CDR3 length is 15 residues. V shed 6 bases and J 5 bases; nucleotides not matched to a gene: 10. The CDR3 loop is CASSGLGGGIDTQYF. Written as DNA, the CDR3 is TGTGCCAGCAGCGGCCTGGGCGGGGGGATAGATACGCAGTATTTT.

This clone was seen more than once but under ten times. The chain is built from TRBV27 and TRBJ1-6; 10 bases map to TRBD1. This CDR3 spans 14 amino acids. Germline V CDR1 and CDR2: MNHEY, SMNVEV (reference sequence). After removal of 6 bases from V and 8 bases from J, the junction contained 4 bases not matched to a gene. CDR3 residues: CASRAGTGDSPLHF. The DNA of the CDR3 is TGTGCCAGCAGGGCCGGGACAGGGGATTCACCCCTCCACTTT.

This clone is a singleton in its sample. The chain is built from TRBV12-3 or TRBV12-4 and TRBJ1-2; the D gene is possibly TRBD1 (6 bases). The CDR3 is made up of 13 amino acids. V lost 7 bases to trimming and J lost 10 bases, with 19 bases between them. CDR3 sequence reads: CASNLSGGQNYTF. CDR3 DNA sequence: TGTGCCAGCAACCTTTCCGGGGGGCAGAACTACACCTTC.

V usage is TRBV7-8 and J usage is TRBJ2-1, with TRBD2 matching 8 bases. CDR1 is SGHVS, CDR2 FQNEAQ, per germline. With 6 bases clipped from V and 8 bases from J, the junction kept 9 bases outside the gene matches. The CDR3 covers 14 residues. The CDR3 here is CASSYGGARDEQFF. The CDR3 DNA reads TGTGCCAGCAGTTACGGGGGGGCGCGTGATGAGCAGTTCTTC.

In DNA form, the CDR3 reads TGTGCCAGCAAGACAGGGGACACCATATATTTT. This codes for CASKTGDTIYF. The rearrangement uses TRBV6-6 and TRBJ1-3; the match to TRBD1 covers 8 bases. Germline loops: CDR1 MNHNY, CDR2 SVGAGI (reference sequence). This CDR3 is built from 11 residues. The ends lost 7 bases at V and 8 bases at J; junction bases unmatched: 1.

The chain uses TRBV11-3 and TRBJ1-1, with 7 nucleotides matching TRBD1. Germline CDR1 and CDR2: SGHNT and YENEEA. The CDR3 is made up of 12 amino acids. Unmatched junction bases numbered 4, after V lost 1 base and J lost 11 bases. CDR3 region: CASSLGQGPAFF. For the CDR3, the DNA is TGTGCCAGCAGCTTAGGACAGGGCCCTGCTTTCTTT.

This clone was seen a few times. This sequence joins TRBV4-2 and TRBJ2-7; tentative D call: TRBD1 (5 bases). This CDR3 has 18 amino acids. The germline V gene encodes CDR1 LGHNA and CDR2 YNFKEQ. Trimming took off 1 base at V and 2 bases at J, with 21 bases between the two ends. The CDR3 region has the DNA TGTGCCAGCAGCCAAGTAGGCAGGGAAAGCTTCCTCGCCTACGAGCAGTACTTC. It translates to CASSQVGRESFLAYEQYF.

V and J are TRBV28 and TRBJ1-2; D not certain. V lost 8 bases to trimming and J lost 3 bases, with 22 bases between them. The germline V gene has CDR1 MDHEN and CDR2 SYDVKM. The CDR3 spans 16 residues. CDR3 in amino acids: CASSSLGTVPHYGYTF. CDR3 nucleotide sequence: TGTGCCAGCTCCTCCCTGGGTACAGTACCTCACTATGGCTACACCTTC.

This clone was detected only a few times. In nucleotides, the CDR3 is TGTGCCAGCACCACTTACAATGAGCAGTTCTTC. It codes for CASTTYNEQFF. This chain joins TRBV2 and TRBJ2-1, with D hard to call. Germline V lookup: CDR1 SNHLY, CDR2 FYNNEI. Deletions cut 7 bases from V and 4 bases from J, with 5 bases between. The CDR3 has 11 residues. Filled out from reference TRBV2 and TRBJ2-1, the complete variable domain reads EPEVTQTPSHQVTQMGQEVILRCVPISNHLYFYWYRQILGQKVEFLVSFYNNEISEKSEIFDDQFSVERPDGSNFTLKIRSTKLEDSAMYFCASTTYNEQFFGPGTRLTVL.

The gene calls are TRBV27 and TRBJ1-1; no reliable D call. V lost 6 bases to trimming and J lost 7 bases, with 12 bases between them. The CDR3 length is 12 residues. Germline V gene sequence: CDR1 MNHEY, CDR2 SMNVEV (reference sequence). This CDR3 is CASSPTLGEAFF. The CDR3 DNA sequence: TGTGCCAGCAGCCCTACCCTAGGTGAAGCTTTCTTT.

This clone was counted only a few times. The chain couples TRBV19 to TRBJ2-2; TRBD1 aligns across 8 bases. CDR3 length equals 15 residues. With V trimmed by 10 bases and J by 0 bases, 7 bases remained unmatched. The germline V gene encodes CDR1 LNHDA and CDR2 SQIVND (reference sequence). The CDR3 DNA reads as TGTGCCACGTGGGCAGGGGGCTCGAACACCGGGGAGCTGTTTTTT. This codes for CATWAGGSNTGELFF.

This chain uses TRBV11-1 with TRBJ1-1; 9 bases map to TRBD1. The CDR3 extends over 15 amino acids. CDR1 is SGHAT, CDR2 FQDESV, per germline (reference sequence). J lost 3 bases, V lost 5 bases, and 7 bases had no gene match. CDR3 in amino acids: CASSEGQGWDTEAFF. The CDR3 DNA follows: TGTGCCAGCAGCGAAGGACAGGGGTGGGACACTGAAGCTTTCTTT.

The chain joins TRBV19 to TRBJ1-2; D unresolved. CDR1 is LNHDA, CDR2 SQIVND, per germline (reference sequence). CDR3 size: 16 residues. The V and J ends lost 7 bases and 3 bases respectively, with 21 bases between them. Here the CDR3 DNA reads TGTGCCAGTACCGGGAGGGCAGTAACATGGGACTATGGCTACACCTTC. Translating it yields CASTGRAVTWDYGYTF.

The chain couples TRBV12-3 or TRBV12-4 to TRBJ1-1, with D possibly being TRBD1 (6 bases). The CDR3 loop spans 13 amino acids. V was shortened by 5 bases and J by 4 bases, with 11 bases between the two germline ends. The CDR3 DNA sequence: TGTGCCAGCAGTATACAGGGAAGCACTGAAGCTTTCTTT. Amino acids: CASSIQGSTEAFF.

This clone showed up many times. The junction shows a germline mismatch at one end, possibly a read error. This chain uses TRBV18 with TRBJ2-7, with a tentative D call TRBD1 (5 bases). CDR1 and CDR2 from the germline V gene are KGHSH and LQKENI. This CDR3 spans 11 amino acids. The CDR3 spells CASSPDTLQVF. The CDR3 DNA is TGTGCCAGCTCACCAGACACCTTACAGGTCTTC.

This clone has just a few counts. This CDR3 is also generated by other DNA sequences in the sample. This chain uses TRBV5-4 with TRBJ2-2, with TRBD2 matching 12 bases. V shed 4 bases, J shed 5 bases, and the junction held 3 bases outside the gene matches. This CDR3 has 15 amino acids. Germline-derived CDR1 and CDR2 are SGHNT and YYREEE (reference sequence). CDR3: CASSPGTSGTGELFF. The CDR3 nucleotides are TGTGCCAGCAGCCCGGGGACTAGCGGGACCGGGGAGCTGTTTTTT.

The chain couples TRBV7-3 to TRBJ1-1; the match to TRBD1 covers 7 bases. CDR1 is SGHTA and CDR2 is FQGTGA in the germline V gene. CDR3 size: 14 residues. After removal of 0 bases from V and 6 bases from J, the junction contained 4 bases not matched to a gene. CDR3 amino acids: CASSLTRGGSEAFF. The CDR3 nucleotides are TGTGCCAGCAGCTTAACACGAGGGGGCTCTGAAGCTTTCTTT. The full variable domain, completed using reference TRBV7-3 and TRBJ1-1, is GAGVSQTPSNKVTEKGKYVELRCDPISGHTALYWYRQSLGQGPEFLIYFQGTGAADDSGLPNDRFFAVRPEGSVSTLKIQRTERGDSAVYLCASSLTRGGSEAFFGQGTRLTVV.

The table lists this clone with a count of one. This chain uses TRBV2 with TRBJ1-6; 9 nucleotides line up with TRBD1. CDR3 size: 14 residues. V was clipped by 6 bases and J by 9 bases; unmatched bases: 6. Germline-derived CDR1 and CDR2 are SNHLY and FYNNEI. DNA for the CDR3: TGTGCCAGCAGGGAATGGGACAGGGCTTCACCCCTCCACTTT. Protein product: CASREWDRASPLHF.